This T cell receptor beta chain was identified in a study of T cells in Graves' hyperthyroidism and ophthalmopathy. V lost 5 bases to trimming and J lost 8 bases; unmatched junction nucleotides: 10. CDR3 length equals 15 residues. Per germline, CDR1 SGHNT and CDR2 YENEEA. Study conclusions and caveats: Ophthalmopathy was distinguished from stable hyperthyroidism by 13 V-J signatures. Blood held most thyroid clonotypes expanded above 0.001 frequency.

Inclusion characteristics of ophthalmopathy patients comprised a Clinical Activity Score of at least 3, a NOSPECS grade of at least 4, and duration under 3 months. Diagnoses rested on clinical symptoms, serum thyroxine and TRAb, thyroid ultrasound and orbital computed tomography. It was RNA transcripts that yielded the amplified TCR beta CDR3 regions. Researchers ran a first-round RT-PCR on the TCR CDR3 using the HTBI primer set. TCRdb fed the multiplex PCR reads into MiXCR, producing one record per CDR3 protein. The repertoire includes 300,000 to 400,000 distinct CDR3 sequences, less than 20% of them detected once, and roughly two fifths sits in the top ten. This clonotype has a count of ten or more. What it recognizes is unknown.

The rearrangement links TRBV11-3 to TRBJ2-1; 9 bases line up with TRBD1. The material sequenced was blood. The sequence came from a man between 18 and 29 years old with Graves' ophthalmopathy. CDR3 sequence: CASSMAGTGHHEQFF. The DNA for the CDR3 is TGTGCCAGCAGCATGGCCGGGACAGGGCACCATGAGCAGTTCTTC.